A single sample is the source of the 7 T cell receptor beta chains below, sequenced in a study of T-cell memory formation after mild COVID-19. TCRdb processed the 5' RACE reads anew with MiXCR; each CDR3 protein has one entry. This table holds approximately 490,000 distinct CDR3 sequences, around 20% found once. Specimen: PBMCs or a T cell subset sorted from them (not recorded which). The receptors were gathered from an adult woman who had mild COVID-19 (a few samples of this study predate the infection). Cell type and time point are not known.

A few counts support this clonotype. The V gene is TRBV12-3 or TRBV12-4, the J gene TRBJ2-2, with D perhaps TRBD2 (7 bases). V gave up 6 bases and J gave up 0 bases, with 14 bases separating them. CDR3 length: 16 residues. CDR3 loop: CASRGGETPNTGELFF. Written as DNA, the CDR3 is TGTGCCAGCAGAGGGGGGGAGACACCGAACACCGGGGAGCTGTTTTTT.

This chain uses TRBV7-8 with TRBJ2-1; D might be TRBD1 (5 bases). Looked up from germline, CDR1 is SGHVS and CDR2 is FQNEAQ. V dropped 6 bases and J dropped 2 bases, with 14 bases sitting between them. The CDR3 spans 15 residues. The CDR3 DNA reads TGTGCCAGCAGATCTTGGCAGGGAACCTACAATGAGCAGTTCTTC. Amino acids: CASRSWQGTYNEQFF.

This clonotype was counted only a few times. The gene calls are TRBV7-9 and TRBJ2-4; 8 bases fit TRBD1. V lost 6 bases to trimming and J lost 9 bases; unmatched junction nucleotides: 7. The germline CDR1 and CDR2 sequences are SEHNR and FQNEAQ (reference sequence). The CDR3 length is 13 residues. This chain's CDR3 is CASSSDRVRIQYF. The CDR3 DNA is TGTGCCAGCAGTTCGGACAGGGTGCGCATTCAGTACTTC.

The chain links TRBV20-1 to TRBJ2-5, with D unresolved. The CDR3 runs to 12 residues. Germline V gene lookup returns CDR1 DFQATT and CDR2 SNEGSKA (reference sequence). V lost 2 bases to trimming and J lost 3 bases, with 7 bases between them. The CDR3 DNA is TGCAGTGCTAGACTAGTAAAAGAGACCCAGTACTTC. This gives the protein CSARLVKETQYF.

The rearrangement links TRBV7-8 to TRBJ2-1; D ambiguous. The CDR3 length is 15 residues. V was shortened by 7 bases and J by 4 bases, with 17 bases between the two germline ends. Germline V gene data show CDR1 as SGHVS and CDR2 as FQNEAQ. CDR3 sequence reads: CASIRTAEDYNEQFF. CDR3 bases: TGTGCCAGCATTCGGACGGCTGAGGATTACAATGAGCAGTTCTTC.

This clonotype was seen only a few times. The rearrangement joins TRBV7-9 to TRBJ1-1; 9 bases fit TRBD1. This CDR3 has 15 amino acids. V trimming: 1 base; J trimming: 1 base; junction bases outside the gene matches: 1. Germline V lookup: CDR1 SEHNR, CDR2 FQNEAQ (reference sequence). The CDR3 here is CASSLGDRENTEAFF. The CDR3 DNA follows: TGTGCCAGCAGCTTAGGGGACAGGGAGAACACTGAAGCTTTCTTT.

The J gene is TRBJ2-5, the V gene TRBV7-2; the D is unclear. Germline V gene data show CDR1 as SGHTA and CDR2 as FQGNSA. This CDR3 region has 13 residues. The V end lost 1 base, the J end lost 5 bases, and 8 bases lay between the germline ends. CDR3 region: CASSLVDWETQYF. In nucleotides, the CDR3 is TGTGCCAGCAGCTTAGTAGATTGGGAGACCCAGTACTTC.